This T cell receptor beta chain derives from a study of cytomegalovirus exposure and HLA in healthy donors. The PCR ran on 60 Vbeta and 13 Jbeta primers. Only in-frame clones appear in the TCRdb table, and some are missing; sequencing was by immunoSEQ multiplex PCR. The profile shows 110,000 or so clones, about four fifths of them singletons. The CDR3 is 14 amino acids. Germline CDR1 MNHNS, CDR2 SASEGT. Trimming removed 5 bases from V and 2 bases from J, with 12 bases in between. Study outcomes and limitations: TRBV6-2, TRBV6-3 and some other V segments were excluded as indistinguishable. An analysis that came later showed most CMV-associated TCR beta chains appearing HLA-restricted. The authors assumed roughly uniform sequencing depth across donors for presence/absence analyses.

On this clone itself: What it binds is not known.

The gene calls are TRBV6-1 and TRBJ1-2, with D maybe TRBD1 (5 bases). The sequencing sample was made of PBMCs. The sequence came from a woman in her 40s in good health and CMV-seronegative. The CDR3 bases are TGTGCCAGCAGTTCCGGCGGGGGAAACTATGGCTACACCTTC. It yields the protein CASSSGGGNYGYTF.